The 28 T cell receptor beta chains below come from one sample, sequenced in a study of cytomegalovirus exposure and HLA in healthy donors. Use of 60 Vbeta and 13 Jbeta primers characterized the PCR. Generated by immunoSEQ multiplex PCR, the TCRdb table keeps only in-frame clones and is missing some. Of approximately 220,000 clones in the sample, over 80% were seen once. Sequenced: PBMCs. All receptors come from a boy aged 2 to 9 in good health and CMV-seronegative.

This clone was observed once. V is TRBV7-2 and J is TRBJ2-2, with D possibly TRBD2 on 7 matching bases. V was pared by 5 bases and J by 7 bases, with 14 bases between. There are 14 residues in the CDR3. Per germline, CDR1 SGHTA and CDR2 FQGNSA. The CDR3 spells CASSQRGASGELFF. The CDR3 DNA sequence: TGTGCCAGCAGCCAACGGGGGGCTAGCGGGGAGCTGTTTTTT.

This clone was found a few times. V usage is TRBV10-1 and J usage is TRBJ1-1; perhaps TRBD1 as D (6 bases). V gave up 4 bases and J gave up 7 bases, with 10 bases separating them. The CDR3 is made up of 12 amino acids. Germline CDR1 is WNHNN and CDR2 is SYGVQD (reference sequence). The CDR3: CASSGDTREAFF. The CDR3 nucleotides are TGCGCCAGCAGTGGGGACACTCGTGAAGCTTTCTTT.

The chain is built from TRBV7-2 and TRBJ1-4; possible D gene TRBD1, 5 bases. Trimming removed 4 bases at V and 8 bases at J, with 20 bases between. The CDR3 runs to 16 residues. The V gene's germline CDR1 is SGHTA and CDR2 FQGNSA. This CDR3 reads CASSSAFGVEGEKLFF. In DNA, the CDR3 is TGTGCCAGCAGCTCCGCCTTTGGGGTGGAGGGGGAAAAACTGTTTTTT.

V is TRBV7-9 and J is TRBJ2-6, with 8 positions matching TRBD1. The V gene's germline CDR1 is SEHNR and CDR2 FQNEAQ (reference sequence). This CDR3 has 19 amino acids. The junction had 8 bases not matched to a gene; V was cut back by 1 base and J by 0 bases. Here the CDR3 reads CASSLVTGQVSSGANVLTF. CDR3 DNA sequence: TGTGCCAGCAGCTTAGTCACGGGACAGGTAAGCTCTGGGGCCAACGTCCTGACTTTC. The full variable domain, in which reference TRBV7-9 and TRBJ2-6 provide the parts outside the CDR3, is DTGVSQNPRHKITKRGQNVTFRCDPISEHNRLYWYRQTLGQGPEFLTYFQNEAQLEKSRLLSDRFSAERPKGSFSTLEIQRTEQGDSAMYLCASSLVTGQVSSGANVLTFGAGSRLTVL.

The rearrangement joins TRBV19 to TRBJ1-1; D is unresolved. The V end was cut by 0 bases, the J end by 3 bases, with 11 bases between. Per the germline V gene, CDR1 is LNHDA and CDR2 is SQIVND (reference sequence). The CDR3 loop spans 15 amino acids. DNA of the CDR3: TGTGCCAGTAGTATAGATGTGGCAGTTGACACTGAAGCTTTCTTT. It specifies CASSIDVAVDTEAFF.

This chain uses TRBV13 with TRBJ2-7; possible D gene TRBD1, 6 bases. The CDR3 runs 15 residues. Per the germline V gene, CDR1 is PRHDT and CDR2 is FYEKMQ (reference sequence). The V gene lost 5 bases and the J gene lost 0 bases, with 14 bases spanning the gap. The CDR3 region is CASSEQGSYSYEQYF. In DNA form, the CDR3 reads TGTGCCAGCAGCGAGCAGGGGTCCTACTCCTACGAGCAGTACTTC.

The chain is built from TRBV4-2 and TRBJ2-2, with D perhaps TRBD2 (6 bases). The V end was cut by 0 bases, the J end by 4 bases, with 9 bases between. This CDR3 is 15 amino acids long. Germline assignment: CDR1 LGHNA and CDR2 YNFKEQ. In DNA, the CDR3 is TGTGCCAGCAGCCAAGAAAGGAGGGGCACCGGGGAGCTGTTTTTT. Translating gives CASSQERRGTGELFF.

With respect to this clone: Within the sample, other DNA sequences also encode this same CDR3. This chain joins TRBV6-5 and TRBJ2-2; no reliable D call. V was clipped by 4 bases and J by 2 bases, with 2 bases between them. Germline V lookup: CDR1 MNHEY, CDR2 SVGAGI. The CDR3 runs to 12 residues. The chain's CDR3 is CASSSNTGELFF. Written as DNA, the CDR3 is TGTGCCAGCAGTTCAAACACCGGGGAGCTGTTTTTT.

The rearrangement links TRBV6-5 to TRBJ1-1; a weak D match, TRBD1 (5 bases). V lost 5 bases and J lost 0, with 13 bases in between. The CDR3 spans 15 residues. The germline V gene encodes CDR1 MNHEY and CDR2 SVGAGI. The CDR3 region is CASSRGVPMNTEAFF. CDR3 DNA sequence: TGTGCCAGCAGTCGGGGGGTACCCATGAACACTGAAGCTTTCTTT.

The gene calls are TRBV4-1 and TRBJ2-3; D ambiguous. Germline V gene lookup returns CDR1 MGHRA and CDR2 YSYEKL. CDR3 size: 14 residues. V lost 2 bases to trimming and J lost 0 bases, with 6 bases between them. The CDR3 DNA follows: TGCGCCAGCAGCCAACCCTATAGCACAGATACGCAGTATTTT. Translated: CASSQPYSTDTQYF.

V usage is TRBV19 and J usage is TRBJ1-5, with D possibly TRBD1 on 5 matching bases. Trimming stripped 6 bases from V and 4 bases from J, with 13 bases between. Per germline, CDR1 LNHDA and CDR2 SQIVND (reference sequence). CDR3 length: 14 residues. DNA for the CDR3: TGTGCCAGTAGCGGTGGGCAGGGAAATCAGCCCCAGCATTTT. Translation: CASSGGQGNQPQHF.

The J gene is TRBJ2-5, the V gene TRBV5-1; unclear D gene. CDR3 size: 15 residues. The V gene lost 0 bases and the J gene lost 1 base, with 10 bases spanning the gap. Germline values: CDR1 SGHRS, CDR2 YFSETQ. The CDR3 is CASSLEAVAQETQYF. In nucleotides, the CDR3 is TGCGCCAGCAGCTTGGAGGCGGTCGCCCAAGAGACCCAGTACTTC.

This chain joins TRBV6-1 and TRBJ2-1; 10 bases agree with TRBD2. The CDR3 extends over 15 amino acids. CDR1 and CDR2 from the germline V gene are MNHNS and SASEGT. V shed 4 bases, J shed 3 bases, and the junction held 3 bases outside the gene matches. The CDR3 loop is CASSATSGDYNEQFF. The CDR3 nucleotides are TGTGCCAGCAGTGCAACTAGCGGGGACTACAATGAGCAGTTCTTC.

This clone was picked up a small number of times. This chain uses TRBV4-1 with TRBJ1-5, with D hard to call. The germline V and J ends were trimmed by 1 base and 0 bases, with 4 bases remaining between them. The CDR3 totals 14 residues. The germline V gene encodes CDR1 MGHRA and CDR2 YSYEKL. Here the CDR3 DNA reads TGCGCCAGCAGCCAAGGCGGTAGCAATCAGCCCCAGCATTTT. Translating gives CASSQGGSNQPQHF.

This chain joins TRBV5-6 and TRBJ2-5; 9 bases are shared with TRBD2. Gene TRBJ2-7 matches the end of the DNA better, so the J call may be wrong. The CDR3 extends over 15 amino acids. Germline CDR1 and CDR2: SGHDT and YYEEEE. The CDR3 sequence: CASSHGVAGAYEQYF. CDR3 coding DNA: TGTGCCAGCAGCCACGGAGTAGCGGGGGCCTACGAGCAGTACTTC.

V gene TRBV5-8 combines with J gene TRBJ2-6; 7 nucleotides align to TRBD1. There are 17 residues in the CDR3. J lost 2 bases, V lost 2 bases, and 7 bases had no gene match. Per the germline V gene, CDR1 is SGHTS and CDR2 is YDEGEE. The CDR3 DNA reads as TGTGCCAGCAGCTTAGGACAGGCTATCGCTGGGGCCAACGTCCTGACTTTC. As protein: CASSLGQAIAGANVLTF.

The gene calls are TRBV13 and TRBJ2-3; no clear D. V gave up 4 bases and J gave up 8 bases, with 10 bases separating them. The germline CDR1 and CDR2 sequences are PRHDT and FYEKMQ (reference sequence). The CDR3 totals 12 residues. CDR3 amino acids: CASSSGPPTQYF. CDR3 coding DNA: TGTGCCAGCAGCTCGGGTCCACCTACGCAGTATTTT.

The chain uses TRBV9 and TRBJ2-5; D gene uncertain. The CDR3 is made up of 13 amino acids. Germline V lookup: CDR1 SGDLS, CDR2 YYNGEE. V was clipped by 0 bases and J by 2 bases, with 5 bases between them. CDR3 in DNA: TGTGCCAGCAGCGTAGGAGTACAAGAGACCCAGTACTTC. As protein: CASSVGVQETQYF.

The genes are TRBV4-1 and TRBJ2-5, with 10 bases matching TRBD2. CDR3 length: 16 residues. From germline, CDR1 is MGHRA and CDR2 YSYEKL. V lost 5 bases and J lost 2; bases outside the gene matches: 8. The CDR3 sequence: CASSSGTSASQETQYF. The CDR3 coding sequence is TGCGCCAGCAGCTCCGGGACTAGCGCTTCTCAAGAGACCCAGTACTTC.

The chain recombines TRBV6-5 with TRBJ2-3; 10 positions match TRBD1. This CDR3 has 15 amino acids. J was trimmed by 7 bases and V by 4 bases; bases with no gene match: 8. Germline V gene data show CDR1 as MNHEY and CDR2 as SVGAGI. The CDR3 coding sequence is TGTGCCAGCAGTTTCGACGACAGGGGGCGGCATACGCAGTATTTT. The encoded protein is CASSFDDRGRHTQYF.

CDR3 loop: CASSYRGDNSPLHF. Written as DNA, the CDR3 is TGTGCCAGCAGTTACAGGGGCGATAATTCACCCCTCCACTTT. The gene calls are TRBV6-6 and TRBJ1-6; D may be TRBD1 (5 bases). Germline V gene lookup returns CDR1 MNHNY and CDR2 SVGAGI (reference sequence). This CDR3 region has 14 residues. V lost 2 bases to trimming and J lost 5 bases, with 7 bases between them.

V gene TRBV11-2 combines with J gene TRBJ2-1, with 10 bases aligning to TRBD1. The germline V gene has CDR1 SGHAT and CDR2 FQNNGV. V shed 3 bases, J shed 4 bases, and the junction held 0 bases outside the gene matches. The CDR3 is 14 residues long. CDR3 nucleotides: TGTGCCAGCAGCTTGGGACAGGGGTACAATGAGCAGTTCTTC. Its translation: CASSLGQGYNEQFF.

This sequence joins TRBV7-2 and TRBJ2-3, with a possible D match to TRBD1 (5 bases). Trimming took 7 bases from V and 0 from J, leaving 11 bases between them. The CDR3 spans 14 residues. Germline loops: CDR1 SGHTA, CDR2 FQGNSA. The chain's CDR3 is CASKGQSSTDTQYF. CDR3 sequence (DNA): TGTGCCAGCAAGGGGCAGTCTAGCACAGATACGCAGTATTTT.

The genes are TRBV19 and TRBJ1-3; D uncertain. Trimming took off 6 bases at V and 1 base at J, with 10 bases between the two ends. CDR1 is LNHDA, CDR2 SQIVND, per germline (reference sequence). This CDR3 has 14 amino acids. The CDR3 loop reads CASSRGKSGNTIYF. The CDR3 region has the DNA TGTGCCAGTAGCCGCGGGAAGTCTGGAAACACCATATATTTT.

V and J are TRBV2 and TRBJ2-7; 7 nucleotides agree with TRBD1. Germline V gene data show CDR1 as SNHLY and CDR2 as FYNNEI. The trim removed 7 bases at V and 2 bases at J, leaving 8 bases unmatched. The CDR3 is 14 residues long. As DNA, the CDR3 is TGTGCCAGCACCCCAGGGGGACAGACCTACGAGCAGTACTTC. Translation gives CASTPGGQTYEQYF.

The chain has TRBV7-9 and TRBJ2-6; the D is unclear. Germline loops: CDR1 SEHNR, CDR2 FQNEAQ (reference sequence). Trimming took off 5 bases at V and 1 base at J, with 9 bases between the two ends. The CDR3 is 15 amino acids. This CDR3 reads CASSPLTSGANVLTF. The DNA for the CDR3 is TGTGCCAGCAGCCCTCTGACTTCTGGGGCCAACGTCCTGACTTTC.

V usage is TRBV7-2 and J usage is TRBJ2-5; D is possibly TRBD2 (5 bases). The CDR3 has 16 residues. Between the trimmed V and J ends, which lost 1 base and 2 bases, there was a span of 14 bases. The germline V gene has CDR1 SGHTA and CDR2 FQGNSA. This chain's CDR3 is CASSLVGVTGQETQYF. As DNA, the CDR3 is TGTGCCAGCAGCTTAGTAGGAGTTACGGGGCAAGAGACCCAGTACTTC. The variable domain in full, with the rest retrieved from reference TRBV7-2 and TRBJ2-5, is GAGVSQSPSNKVTEKGKDVELRCDPISGHTALYWYRQSLGQGLEFLIYFQGNSAPDKSGLPSDRFSAERTGGSVSTLTIQRTQQEDSAVYLCASSLVGVTGQETQYFGPGTRLLVL.

This clone has a handful of counts. The rearrangement joins TRBV5-5 to TRBJ1-1; D possibly corresponds to TRBD1 (5 bases). The V gene's germline CDR1 is SGHKS and CDR2 YYEKEE (reference sequence). The CDR3 runs 14 residues. V lost 0 bases and J 0 bases, leaving 6 bases between the germline ends. CDR3 amino acids: CASSLEGVNTEAFF. Written as DNA, the CDR3 is TGTGCCAGCAGCTTGGAAGGGGTGAACACTGAAGCTTTCTTT.